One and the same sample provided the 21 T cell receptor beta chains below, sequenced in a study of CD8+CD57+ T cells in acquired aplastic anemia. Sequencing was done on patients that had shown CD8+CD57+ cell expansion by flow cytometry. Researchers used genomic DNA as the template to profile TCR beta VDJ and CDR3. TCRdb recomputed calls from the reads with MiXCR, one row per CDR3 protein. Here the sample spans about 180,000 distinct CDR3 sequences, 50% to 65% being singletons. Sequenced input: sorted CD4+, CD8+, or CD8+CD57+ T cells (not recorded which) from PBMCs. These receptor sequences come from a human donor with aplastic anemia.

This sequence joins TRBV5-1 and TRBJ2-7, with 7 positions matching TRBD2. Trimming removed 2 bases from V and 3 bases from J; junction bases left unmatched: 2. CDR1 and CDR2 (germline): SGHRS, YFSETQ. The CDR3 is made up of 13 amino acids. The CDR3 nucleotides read TGCGCCAGCAGCTTAAGCGGGAACTACGAGCAGTACTTC. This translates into CASSLSGNYEQYF.

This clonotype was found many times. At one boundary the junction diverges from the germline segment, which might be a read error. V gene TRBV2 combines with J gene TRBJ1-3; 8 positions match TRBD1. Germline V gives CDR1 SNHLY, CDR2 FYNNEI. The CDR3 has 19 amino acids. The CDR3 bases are TGTGCCGGCAGTGCCTCACTAGGACAGGGTGATTTATCTGGAAACACCATATATTTT. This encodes CAGSASLGQGDLSGNTIYF. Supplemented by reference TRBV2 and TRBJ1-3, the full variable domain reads EPEVTQTPSHQVTQMGQEVILRCVPISNHLYFYWYRQILGQKVEFLVSFYNNEISEKSEIFDDQFSVERPDGSNFTLKIRSTKLEDSAMYFCAGSASLGQGDLSGNTIYFGEGSWLTVV.

Written as DNA, the CDR3 is TGCAGTGCTACTAGACAGGTGAACACTGAAGCTTTCTTT. Its protein is CSATRQVNTEAFF. The chain uses TRBV20-1 and TRBJ1-1; maybe TRBD1 (6 bases). The CDR3 is 13 residues long. Germline V gives CDR1 DFQATT, CDR2 SNEGSKA (reference sequence). The germline V and J ends were trimmed by 4 bases and 0 bases, with 9 bases remaining between them.

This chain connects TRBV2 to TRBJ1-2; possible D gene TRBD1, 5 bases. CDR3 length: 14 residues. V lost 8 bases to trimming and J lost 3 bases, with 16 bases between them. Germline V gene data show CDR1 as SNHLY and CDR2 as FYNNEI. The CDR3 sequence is CASSGGLLYYGYTF. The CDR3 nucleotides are TGTGCCAGCTCGGGGGGTCTTCTTTACTATGGCTACACCTTC.

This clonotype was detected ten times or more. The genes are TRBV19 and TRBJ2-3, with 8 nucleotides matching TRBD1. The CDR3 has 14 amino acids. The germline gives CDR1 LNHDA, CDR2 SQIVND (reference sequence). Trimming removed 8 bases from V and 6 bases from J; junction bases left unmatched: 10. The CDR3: CASSLSGGRDTQYF. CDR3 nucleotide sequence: TGTGCCAGTTCCTTATCAGGGGGCAGGGATACGCAGTATTTT.

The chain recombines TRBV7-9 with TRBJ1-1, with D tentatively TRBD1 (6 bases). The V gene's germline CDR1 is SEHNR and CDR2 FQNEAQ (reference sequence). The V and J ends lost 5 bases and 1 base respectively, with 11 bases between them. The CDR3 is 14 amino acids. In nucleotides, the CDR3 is TGTGCCAGCAGCCTGCGGACAGAGAACACTGAAGCTTTCTTT. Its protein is CASSLRTENTEAFF. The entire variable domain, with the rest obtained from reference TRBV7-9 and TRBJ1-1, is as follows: DTGVSQNPRHKITKRGQNVTFRCDPISEHNRLYWYRQTLGQGPEFLTYFQNEAQLEKSRLLSDRFSAERPKGSFSTLEIQRTEQGDSAMYLCASSLRTENTEAFFGQGTRLTVV.

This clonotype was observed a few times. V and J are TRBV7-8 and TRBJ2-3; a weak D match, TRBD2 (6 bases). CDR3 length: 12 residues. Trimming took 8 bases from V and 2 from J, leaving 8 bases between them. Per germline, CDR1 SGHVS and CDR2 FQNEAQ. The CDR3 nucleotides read TGTGCCAGCGGACTATCCACAGATACGCAGTATTTT. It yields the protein CASGLSTDTQYF.

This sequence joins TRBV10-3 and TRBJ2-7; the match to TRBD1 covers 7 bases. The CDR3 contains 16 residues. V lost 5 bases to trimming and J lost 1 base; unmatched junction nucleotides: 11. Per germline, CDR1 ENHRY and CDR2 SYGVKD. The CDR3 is CAISNRQGDTSYEQYF. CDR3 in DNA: TGTGCCATCAGTAATAGACAGGGCGATACTTCCTACGAGCAGTACTTC.

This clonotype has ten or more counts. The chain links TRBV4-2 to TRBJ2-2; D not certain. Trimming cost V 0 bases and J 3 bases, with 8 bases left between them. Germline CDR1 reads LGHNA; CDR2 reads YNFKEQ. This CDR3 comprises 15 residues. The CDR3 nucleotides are TGTGCCAGCAGCCAAGACAGACACTACACCGGGGAGCTGTTTTTT. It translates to CASSQDRHYTGELFF.

The CDR3 DNA is TGTGCCAGTAGTCCGAGCGGGGGGGGTTCCTACGAGCAGTACTTC. Protein product: CASSPSGGGSYEQYF. V is TRBV19 and J is TRBJ2-7; the match to TRBD2 covers 10 bases. This CDR3 comprises 15 residues. In germline, CDR1 is LNHDA, CDR2 SQIVND (reference sequence). Trimming removed 5 bases from V and 1 base from J; junction bases left unmatched: 5.

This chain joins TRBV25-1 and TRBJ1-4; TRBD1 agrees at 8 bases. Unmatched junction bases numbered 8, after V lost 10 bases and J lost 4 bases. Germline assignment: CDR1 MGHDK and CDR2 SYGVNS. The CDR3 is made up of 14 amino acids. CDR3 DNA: TGTGCCACTGAGGGACAGGCCTTTAATGAAAAACTGTTTTTT. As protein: CATEGQAFNEKLFF.

CDR3: CASSPGQGAKLFF. CDR3 bases: TGTGCCAGCAGTCCCGGACAGGGGGCGAAACTGTTTTTT. The V call is TRBV2, the J call TRBJ1-4; 11 bases are shared with TRBD1. Germline trimming cut 5 bases from V and 11 bases from J; bases unmatched to any gene: 4. CDR1 is SNHLY, CDR2 FYNNEI, per germline. This CDR3 region has 13 residues.

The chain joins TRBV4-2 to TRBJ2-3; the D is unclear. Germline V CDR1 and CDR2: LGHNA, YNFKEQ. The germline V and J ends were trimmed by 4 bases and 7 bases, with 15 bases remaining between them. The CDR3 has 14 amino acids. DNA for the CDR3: TGTGCCAGCAGCCCCGGCTCGATGACTTATACGCAGTATTTT. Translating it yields CASSPGSMTYTQYF.

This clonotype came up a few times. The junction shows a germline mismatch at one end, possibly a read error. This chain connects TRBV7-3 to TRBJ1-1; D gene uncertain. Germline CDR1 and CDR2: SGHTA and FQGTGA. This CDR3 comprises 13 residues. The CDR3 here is CASSVTRDTEAFF. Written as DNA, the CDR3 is TGTGCCAGCAGCGTAACGAGGGACACTGAAGCTTTCTTT.

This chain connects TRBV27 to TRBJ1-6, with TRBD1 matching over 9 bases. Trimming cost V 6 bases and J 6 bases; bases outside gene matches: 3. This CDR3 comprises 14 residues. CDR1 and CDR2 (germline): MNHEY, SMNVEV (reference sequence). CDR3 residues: CASRRTGVNSPLHF. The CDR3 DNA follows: TGTGCCAGCAGACGGACAGGGGTTAATTCACCCCTCCACTTT.

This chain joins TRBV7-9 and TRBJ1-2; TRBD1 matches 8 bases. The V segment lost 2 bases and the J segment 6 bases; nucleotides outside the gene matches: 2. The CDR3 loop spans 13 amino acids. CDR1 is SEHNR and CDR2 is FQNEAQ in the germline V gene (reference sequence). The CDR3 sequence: CASSLWTGNGYTF. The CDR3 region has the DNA TGTGCCAGCAGCTTATGGACAGGGAATGGCTACACCTTC. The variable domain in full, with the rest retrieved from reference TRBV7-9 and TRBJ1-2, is DTGVSQNPRHKITKRGQNVTFRCDPISEHNRLYWYRQTLGQGPEFLTYFQNEAQLEKSRLLSDRFSAERPKGSFSTLEIQRTEQGDSAMYLCASSLWTGNGYTFGSGTRLTVV.

The DNA for the CDR3 is TGTGCCAGCAGCTTAGAAGGAGGGTCACCCCTCCACTTT. Residues: CASSLEGGSPLHF. The rearrangement uses TRBV7-2 and TRBJ1-6; no firm D call. The V gene's germline CDR1 is SGHTA and CDR2 FQGNSA. The CDR3 sequence is 13 residues long. V dropped 1 base and J dropped 10 bases, with 8 bases sitting between them.

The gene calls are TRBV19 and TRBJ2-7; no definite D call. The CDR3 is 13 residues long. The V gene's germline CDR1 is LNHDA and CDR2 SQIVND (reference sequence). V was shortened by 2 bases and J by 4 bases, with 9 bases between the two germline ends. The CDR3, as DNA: TGTGCCAGTAGTATAAATGGAGATTACGAGCAGTACTTC. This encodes CASSINGDYEQYF.

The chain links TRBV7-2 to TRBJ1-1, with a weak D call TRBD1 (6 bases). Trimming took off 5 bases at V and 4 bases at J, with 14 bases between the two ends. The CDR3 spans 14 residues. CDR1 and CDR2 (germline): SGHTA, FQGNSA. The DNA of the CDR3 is TGTGCCAGCAGCACATACAGGGAGACCACTGAAGCTTTCTTT. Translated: CASSTYRETTEAFF.

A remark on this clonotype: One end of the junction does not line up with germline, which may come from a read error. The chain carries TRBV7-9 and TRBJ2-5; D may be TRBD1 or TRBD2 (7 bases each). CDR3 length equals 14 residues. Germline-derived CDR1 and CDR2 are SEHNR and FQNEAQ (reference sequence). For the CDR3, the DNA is TGTGTCAGCAGCCAGGGGGGGGTACGAGATACCCAGTACTTC. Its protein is CVSSQGGVRDTQYF.

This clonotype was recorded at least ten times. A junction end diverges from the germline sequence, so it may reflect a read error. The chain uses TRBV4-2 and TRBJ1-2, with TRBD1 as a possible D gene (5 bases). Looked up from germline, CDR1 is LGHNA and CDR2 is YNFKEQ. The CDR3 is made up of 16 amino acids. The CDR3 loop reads CASSQDVGGTSYGYSF. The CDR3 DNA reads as TGTGCCAGCAGCCAAGATGTCGGGGGGACCAGCTATGGCTACTCCTTC.